This T cell receptor beta chain was sequenced for a study of blood T cell repertoires in COVID-19. Study context: The United States, Italy and Spain were the sources of the acute and convalescent COVID-19 samples.

The table came from immunoSEQ multiplex PCR; TCRdb's copy has only in-frame clones and leaves some out. The table lists over 110,000 clones, around 89% of them singletons. The CDR3 runs to 13 residues. Germline V gene lookup returns CDR1 SGHTA and CDR2 FQGTGA. V was cut by 4 bases and J by 0 bases, with 3 bases left in between. This clone has only a few counts. The chain joins TRBV7-3 to TRBJ2-2, with D unresolved. The clonotype originates from a human donor in a cohort sampled during active COVID-19. The sequenced sample consisted of peripheral blood. CDR3 protein: CASSSANTGELFF. The CDR3, as DNA: TGTGCCAGCAGCTCCGCGAACACCGGGGAGCTGTTTTTT.